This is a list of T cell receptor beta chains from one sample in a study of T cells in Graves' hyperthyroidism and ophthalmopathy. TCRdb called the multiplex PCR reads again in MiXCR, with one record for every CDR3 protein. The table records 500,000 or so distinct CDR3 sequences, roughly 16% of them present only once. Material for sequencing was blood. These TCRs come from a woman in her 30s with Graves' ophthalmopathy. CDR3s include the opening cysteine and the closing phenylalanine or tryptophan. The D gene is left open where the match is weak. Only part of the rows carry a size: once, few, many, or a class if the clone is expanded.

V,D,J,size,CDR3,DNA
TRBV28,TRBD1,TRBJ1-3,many,CASRSPSDRAWGNTIYF,TGTGCCAGCAGGTCGCCCTCCGACAGGGCCTGGGGAAACACCATATATTTT
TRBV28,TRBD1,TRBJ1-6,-,CASSFSQGGNSPLHF,TGTGCCAGCAGTTTCTCCCAGGGGGGTAATTCACCCCTCCACTTT
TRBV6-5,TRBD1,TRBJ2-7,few,CASSYTHPGTGGISYEQYF,TGTGCCAGCAGTTATACCCACCCCGGGACAGGGGGCATATCCTACGAGCAGTACTTC
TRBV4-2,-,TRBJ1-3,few,CASSQGSGHSSGNTIYF,TGTGCCAGCAGCCAAGGATCAGGACACAGCTCTGGAAACACCATATATTTT
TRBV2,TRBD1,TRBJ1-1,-,CASRGGQGLAEAFF,TGTGCCAGCAGGGGTGGACAGGGTCTGGCTGAAGCTTTCTTT
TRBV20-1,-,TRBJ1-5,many,CSLRDPVQGRNQPQHF,TGCAGTCTCAGGGATCCCGTCCAGGGACGCAATCAGCCCCAGCATTTT
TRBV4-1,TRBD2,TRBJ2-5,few,CASRRGTNPFGETQYF,TGCGCCAGCAGAAGAGGGACTAACCCCTTTGGAGAGACCCAGTACTTC
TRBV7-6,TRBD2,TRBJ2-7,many,CASSFPGLAEEQYF,TGTGCCAGCAGCTTTCCTGGACTAGCGGAAGAGCAGTACTTC
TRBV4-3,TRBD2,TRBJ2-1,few,CASSQEPPFLAGGPGGNEQFF,TGCGCCAGCAGCCAAGAACCCCCCTTCCTAGCGGGAGGGCCTGGTGGGAATGAGCAGTTCTTC
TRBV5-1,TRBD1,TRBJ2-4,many,CASNPGTENIQYF,TGCGCCAGCAACCCCGGGACAGAAAACATTCAGTACTTC
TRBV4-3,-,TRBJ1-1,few,CASSQDSLSRTEAFF,TGCGCCAGCAGCCAAGATTCCTTATCGAGGACTGAAGCTTTCTTT
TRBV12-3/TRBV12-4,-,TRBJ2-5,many,CASSSGTPRETQYF,TGTGCCAGCAGCTCCGGGACTCCGAGGGAGACCCAGTACTTC
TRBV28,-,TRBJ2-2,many,CASSSADTGELFF,TGTGCCAGCAGTTCCGCGGACACCGGGGAGCTGTTTTTT
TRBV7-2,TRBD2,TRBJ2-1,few,CASSLNRGSSYNEQFF,TGTGCCAGCAGCTTAAATCGCGGGAGCTCCTACAATGAGCAGTTCTTC
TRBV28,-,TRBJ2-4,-,CASSLSDTENIQYF,TGTGCCAGCAGTTTGAGTGACACTGAAAACATTCAGTACTTC
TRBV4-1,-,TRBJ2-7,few,CASSHQDHYEQYF,TGCGCCAGCAGCCACCAGGACCACTACGAGCAGTACTTC
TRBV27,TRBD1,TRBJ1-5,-,CASSLGRTGTGKIQPQHF,TGTGCCAGCAGTCTAGGCCGGACAGGGACAGGGAAGATCCAGCCCCAGCATTTT
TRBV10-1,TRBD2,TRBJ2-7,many,CASSISGRSDEQYF,TGCGCCAGTTCCATCAGCGGGAGGTCGGACGAGCAGTACTTC
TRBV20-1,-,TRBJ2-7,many,CSAYSPRQGGYEQYF,TGCAGTGCCTATAGTCCTCGGCAGGGTGGCTACGAGCAGTACTTC
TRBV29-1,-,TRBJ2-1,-,CSVVWRLNEQFF,TGCAGCGTTGTGTGGAGATTGAATGAGCAGTTCTTC
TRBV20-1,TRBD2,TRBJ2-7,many,CSSREAAYEQYF,TGCAGTTCGCGGGAGGCCGCCTACGAGCAGTACTTC
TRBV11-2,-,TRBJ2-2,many,CASSITEGYGELFF,TGTGCCAGCAGCATCACCGAGGGGTACGGGGAGCTGTTTTTT
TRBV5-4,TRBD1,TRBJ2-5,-,CASSPGTGVKETQYF,TGTGCCAGCAGCCCGGGGACAGGCGTTAAAGAGACCCAGTACTTC
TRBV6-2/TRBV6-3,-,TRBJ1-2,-,CASSALGAGRYTF,TGTGCCAGCAGTGCCTTGGGCGCCGGGCGCTACACCTTC
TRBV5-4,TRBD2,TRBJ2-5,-,CASSLWGGLEGPETQYF,TGTGCCAGCAGCTTGTGGGGGGGATTGGAGGGGCCAGAGACCCAGTACTTC
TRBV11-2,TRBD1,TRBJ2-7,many,CASSKGTVYEQYF,TGTGCCAGCAGCAAAGGGACAGTCTACGAGCAGTACTTC
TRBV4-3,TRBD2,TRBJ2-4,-,CASSQDSGRLDIQYF,TGCGCCAGCAGCCAAGACAGCGGGAGATTAGACATTCAGTACTTC
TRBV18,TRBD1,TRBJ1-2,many,CASSPRTGDHGYTF,TGTGCCAGCTCACCTAGGACAGGGGATCATGGCTACACCTTC
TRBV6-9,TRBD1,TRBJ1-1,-,CASSSGQMRFTEAFF,TGTGCCAGCAGTTCGGGACAGATGCGATTCACTGAAGCTTTCTTT
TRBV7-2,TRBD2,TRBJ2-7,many,CASSFWTSGRDEQYF,TGTGCCAGCAGCTTCTGGACTAGCGGGAGGGACGAGCAGTACTTC
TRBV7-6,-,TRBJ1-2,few,CASSLALAADGYTF,TGTGCCAGCAGCTTAGCGCTGGCAGCAGATGGCTACACCTTC
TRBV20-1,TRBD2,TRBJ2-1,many,CSATENSGSWGNEQFF,TGCAGTGCTACCGAAAATAGCGGGAGCTGGGGCAATGAGCAGTTCTTC
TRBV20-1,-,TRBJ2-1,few,CSARDRGTNPYNEQFF,TGCAGTGCTAGAGATCGCGGGACGAACCCCTACAATGAGCAGTTCTTC
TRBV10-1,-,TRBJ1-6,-,CASSEDLQAPLHF,TGCGCCAGCAGTGAGGACCTGCAGGCACCCCTCCACTTT
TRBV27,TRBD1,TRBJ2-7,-,CASTPGAQGKFYEQYF,TGTGCCAGCACCCCAGGGGCACAGGGGAAATTCTACGAGCAGTACTTC
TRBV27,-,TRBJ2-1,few,CASTSGTVSYNEQFF,TGTGCCAGCACCTCCGGGACGGTCTCCTACAATGAGCAGTTCTTC
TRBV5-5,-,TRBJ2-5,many,CASSSYHRAIQETQYF,TGTGCCAGCAGCTCATATCACCGGGCTATCCAAGAGACCCAGTACTTC
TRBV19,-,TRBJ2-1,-,CASTGGPGVEQFF,TGTGCCAGTACTGGGGGGCCTGGGGTTGAGCAGTTCTTC
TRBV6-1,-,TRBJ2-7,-,CASSPPGLGEQYF,TGTGCCAGCAGTCCCCCGGGTTTGGGCGAGCAGTACTTC
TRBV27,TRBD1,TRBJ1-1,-,CASSLGAWQGAQSTELF,TGTGCCAGCAGTTTAGGGGCTTGGCAGGGGGCGCAAAGTACCGAGCTCTTT
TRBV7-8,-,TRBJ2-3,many,CASSLARVGDTQYF,TGTGCCAGCAGCTTAGCCCGGGTGGGTGATACGCAGTATTTT
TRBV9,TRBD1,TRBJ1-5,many,CASSGQPGQGVISNQPQHF,TGTGCCAGCAGCGGCCAACCGGGACAGGGGGTAATTAGCAATCAGCCCCAGCATTTT
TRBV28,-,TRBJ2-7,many,CASSLDRWATYEQYF,TGTGCCAGCAGTCTCGACCGCTGGGCAACCTACGAGCAGTACTTC
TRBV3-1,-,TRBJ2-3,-,CASSRPTSTDTQYF,TGTGCCAGCAGCCGACCAACCAGCACAGATACGCAGTATTTT
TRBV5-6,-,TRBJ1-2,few,CASSLVGGRNYGYTF,TGTGCCAGCAGCTTGGTAGGTGGCCGGAACTATGGCTACACCTTC
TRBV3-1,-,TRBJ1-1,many,CASSPNTLNTEAFF,TGTGCCAGCAGTCCCAACACCCTGAACACTGAAGCTTTCTTT
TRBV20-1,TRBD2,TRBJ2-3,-,CSATDGLAGGSDTQYF,TGCAGTGCTACCGACGGACTAGCGGGAGGGTCAGATACGCAGTATTTT
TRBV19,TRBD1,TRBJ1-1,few,CASSRRTGGGTEAFF,TGTGCCAGTAGCCGGCGGACAGGGGGCGGAACTGAAGCTTTCTTT
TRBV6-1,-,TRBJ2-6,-,CASRTDSGANVLTF,TGTGCCAGCAGAACAGACTCTGGGGCCAACGTCCTGACTTTC
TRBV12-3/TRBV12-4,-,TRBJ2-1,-,CASSYFRPGTVYNEQFF,TGTGCCAGCAGTTACTTTCGCCCCGGGACTGTTTACAATGAGCAGTTCTTC
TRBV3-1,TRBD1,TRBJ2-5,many,CASSQWTGQETQYF,TGTGCCAGCAGCCAGTGGACAGGCCAAGAGACCCAGTACTTC
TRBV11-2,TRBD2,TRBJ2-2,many,CASSLAGRATGELFF,TGTGCCAGCAGCTTAGCCGGGAGGGCCACCGGGGAGCTGTTTTTT
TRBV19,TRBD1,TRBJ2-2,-,CASTSDRATGELFF,TGTGCCAGTACCTCGGACAGGGCCACCGGGGAGCTGTTTTTT
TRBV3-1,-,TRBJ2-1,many,CASRMGARSNEQFF,TGTGCCAGCAGAATGGGGGCCCGATCCAATGAGCAGTTCTTC